The rows below give T cell receptor beta chains drawn from one sample of a study of cytomegalovirus exposure and HLA in healthy donors. TCRdb's copy holds only in-frame clones and misses some; the assay was immunoSEQ multiplex PCR. The sample consists of roughly 140,000 clones, around 82% of them appearing once. The sequenced material came from PBMCs. The receptor source for this set is a woman between 45 and 65 years old in good health and CMV-seropositive. The CDR3 runs from the conserved cysteine through the conserved F or W. The D gene is left open where the match is weak. A clone size is listed for some rows: how often the clone was seen (once, few, many), or a class if it is expanded.

abundance: -; v_gene: TRBV7-9; j_gene: TRBJ1-3; d_gene: TRBD1; CDR3nt: TGTGCCAGCTCAGGGGGGCGTTCCGGAAACACCATATATTTT; CDR3aa: CASSGGRSGNTIYF
abundance: -; v_gene: TRBV7-2; j_gene: TRBJ2-7; d_gene: -; CDR3nt: TGTGCCAGCAGCTTAGCAGCCTCCTACGAGCAGTACTTC; CDR3aa: CASSLAASYEQYF
abundance: -; v_gene: TRBV10-3; j_gene: TRBJ2-2; d_gene: TRBD1; CDR3nt: TGTGCCAGCCGACAGGGGGAAGTAGGTATCGGGGAGCTGTTTTTT; CDR3aa: CASRQGEVGIGELFF
abundance: -; v_gene: TRBV11-3; j_gene: TRBJ2-7; d_gene: -; CDR3nt: TGTGCCAGCAGCTTAATACCCTACTACGAGCAGTACTTC; CDR3aa: CASSLIPYYEQYF
abundance: -; v_gene: TRBV30; j_gene: TRBJ1-5; d_gene: -; CDR3nt: TGTGCCTGGAGGGATGCCCGAGGTAGCAGCAATCAGCCCCAGCATTTT; CDR3aa: CAWRDARGSSNQPQHF
abundance: -; v_gene: TRBV7-6; j_gene: TRBJ2-1; d_gene: -; CDR3nt: TGTGCCAGCAGCTTAGTACAGGGCGCCAATGAGCAGTTCTTC; CDR3aa: CASSLVQGANEQFF
abundance: -; v_gene: TRBV9; j_gene: TRBJ2-7; d_gene: -; CDR3nt: TGTGCCAGCAGCGTAAACCTAGGGGACGAGCAGTACTTC; CDR3aa: CASSVNLGDEQYF
abundance: -; v_gene: TRBV5-4; j_gene: TRBJ2-1; d_gene: TRBD2; CDR3nt: TGTGCCAGCAGCTTTAGCGGGGGGGCCTACAATGAGCAGTTCTTC; CDR3aa: CASSFSGGAYNEQFF
abundance: once; v_gene: TRBV4-3; j_gene: TRBJ2-1; d_gene: TRBD2; CDR3nt: TGCGCCAGCAGCCAAGATAGGGCGGGGGGCCTCAATGAGCAGTTCTTC; CDR3aa: CASSQDRAGGLNEQFF
abundance: once; v_gene: TRBV27; j_gene: TRBJ1-1; d_gene: -; CDR3nt: TGTGCCAGCAGTCGTCGAGGGAGCACTGAAGCTTTCTTT; CDR3aa: CASSRRGSTEAFF
abundance: -; v_gene: TRBV7-8; j_gene: TRBJ2-7; d_gene: TRBD2; CDR3nt: TGTGCCAGCAGCTCCCGAGCGGGAGGGCAGGCCTACGAGCAGTACTTC; CDR3aa: CASSSRAGGQAYEQYF
abundance: -; v_gene: TRBV27; j_gene: TRBJ2-4; d_gene: -; CDR3nt: TGTGCCAGCAGTTTTCAGGGAGGGGGAAGAGTTCTGTACTTC; CDR3aa: CASSFQGGGRVLYF
abundance: few; v_gene: TRBV6-1; j_gene: TRBJ1-4; d_gene: -; CDR3nt: TGTGCCAGCAGCCTAGACCCACAAGGAGAACTGTTTTTT; CDR3aa: CASSLDPQGELFF
abundance: once; v_gene: TRBV7-8; j_gene: TRBJ1-1; d_gene: TRBD1; CDR3nt: TGTGCCAGCAGCAGGTCAGGGGGCCACACTGAAGCTTTCTTT; CDR3aa: CASSRSGGHTEAFF
abundance: -; v_gene: TRBV30; j_gene: TRBJ1-3; d_gene: -; CDR3nt: TGTGCCTGGTCGGTGGAGCTGGGAAACACCATATATTTT; CDR3aa: CAWSVELGNTIYF
abundance: -; v_gene: TRBV5-8; j_gene: TRBJ2-1; d_gene: TRBD2; CDR3nt: TGTGCCAGCAGCTTTCGGGGGGGCCGGTACAATGAGCAGTTCTTC; CDR3aa: CASSFRGGRYNEQFF
abundance: once; v_gene: TRBV10-3; j_gene: TRBJ1-2; d_gene: -; CDR3nt: TGTGCCATCAGGGCAGGGGCGTTAAACTATGGCTACACCTTC; CDR3aa: CAIRAGALNYGYTF
abundance: -; v_gene: TRBV19; j_gene: TRBJ2-3; d_gene: TRBD1; CDR3nt: TGTGCCAGTAGTCCACAGGGGGTAGATACGCAGTATTTT; CDR3aa: CASSPQGVDTQYF
abundance: -; v_gene: TRBV7-2; j_gene: TRBJ1-4; d_gene: -; CDR3nt: TGTGCCAGCAGTTTTGTAAGTCCGACAGTCCAGCTAGGAAAACTGTTTTTT; CDR3aa: CASSFVSPTVQLGKLFF
abundance: -; v_gene: TRBV25-1; j_gene: TRBJ2-5; d_gene: -; CDR3nt: TGTGCCAGCAGTGATGGAAGCGGCTTCCAAGAGACCCAGTACTTC; CDR3aa: CASSDGSGFQETQYF
abundance: -; v_gene: TRBV27; j_gene: TRBJ1-3; d_gene: -; CDR3nt: TGTGCCAGCAGTTTGCAGGGGACGGGAAACACCATATATTTT; CDR3aa: CASSLQGTGNTIYF
abundance: -; v_gene: TRBV5-1; j_gene: TRBJ2-1; d_gene: TRBD2; CDR3nt: TGCGCCAGCAGCATTAGCGGGGGGGCCGGTGATGAGCAGTTCTTC; CDR3aa: CASSISGGAGDEQFF
abundance: few; v_gene: TRBV4-3; j_gene: TRBJ2-3; d_gene: -; CDR3nt: TGCGCCAGCAGCCAAGATGGAGGGTTAGGTACGCAGTATTTT; CDR3aa: CASSQDGGLGTQYF
abundance: -; v_gene: TRBV7-2; j_gene: TRBJ2-3; d_gene: TRBD2; CDR3nt: TGTGCCAGCAGCCGAGGTACTAGCGGGGGGGCAAGGGATACGCAGTATTTT; CDR3aa: CASSRGTSGGARDTQYF
abundance: -; v_gene: TRBV19; j_gene: TRBJ1-5; d_gene: -; CDR3nt: TGTGCCAGTAGTATAGTCGGGGTTTCCAATCAGCCCCAGCATTTT; CDR3aa: CASSIVGVSNQPQHF
abundance: -; v_gene: TRBV7-9; j_gene: TRBJ2-3; d_gene: -; CDR3nt: TGTGCCAGCAGCTTGTATCAGGGAAATACGCAGTATTTT; CDR3aa: CASSLYQGNTQYF
abundance: -; v_gene: TRBV9; j_gene: TRBJ2-7; d_gene: -; CDR3nt: TGTGCCAGCAGCGTAGGTGTACAGATTAACGAGCAGTACTTC; CDR3aa: CASSVGVQINEQYF
abundance: -; v_gene: TRBV9; j_gene: TRBJ2-7; d_gene: TRBD2; CDR3nt: TGTGCCAGCAGCGTAGGCGGCGGGGGGGCTGGGGAGCAGTACTTC; CDR3aa: CASSVGGGGAGEQYF
abundance: -; v_gene: TRBV5-1; j_gene: TRBJ2-5; d_gene: TRBD2; CDR3nt: TGCGCCAGCAGCTTGCGCCCAGCGGGGGCTGAAGAGACCCAGTACTTC; CDR3aa: CASSLRPAGAEETQYF
abundance: -; v_gene: TRBV11-2; j_gene: TRBJ2-7; d_gene: -; CDR3nt: TGTGCCAGCAGCTTGATCCGGGGTCCCTACGAGCAGTACTTC; CDR3aa: CASSLIRGPYEQYF
abundance: few; v_gene: TRBV28; j_gene: TRBJ1-2; d_gene: -; CDR3nt: TGTGCCAGCAGTTTACAATCTAACTATGGCTACACCTTC; CDR3aa: CASSLQSNYGYTF
abundance: -; v_gene: TRBV27; j_gene: TRBJ2-7; d_gene: -; CDR3nt: TGTGCCAGCAGTTCATACGCAGGGTACTATGAGCAGTACTTC; CDR3aa: CASSSYAGYYEQYF
abundance: few; v_gene: TRBV9; j_gene: TRBJ2-5; d_gene: -; CDR3nt: TGTGCCAGCAGCCCGGGACTGAGACAAGAGACCCAGTACTTC; CDR3aa: CASSPGLRQETQYF
abundance: -; v_gene: TRBV6-1; j_gene: TRBJ1-1; d_gene: TRBD1; CDR3nt: TGTGCCAGCAGGCCCGGACAGGTCCCTGAAGCTTTCTTT; CDR3aa: CASRPGQVPEAFF
abundance: -; v_gene: TRBV14; j_gene: TRBJ2-7; d_gene: TRBD1; CDR3nt: TGTGCCAGCAGCCAAGTGCGGACAGGGCTGGGTGACGAGCAGTACTTC; CDR3aa: CASSQVRTGLGDEQYF
abundance: -; v_gene: TRBV29-1; j_gene: TRBJ2-7; d_gene: -; CDR3nt: TGCAGCGTTGAGGTGGAGGATTCCTACGAGCAGTACTTC; CDR3aa: CSVEVEDSYEQYF
abundance: -; v_gene: TRBV6-5; j_gene: TRBJ2-1; d_gene: -; CDR3nt: TGTGCCAGCAGTTACTCGCGGGGTAATGAGCAGTTCTTC; CDR3aa: CASSYSRGNEQFF
abundance: -; v_gene: TRBV19; j_gene: TRBJ2-2; d_gene: TRBD1; CDR3nt: TGTGCCAGTAGTATAGATCGCGCCGGGACAGGGCACACCGGGGAGCTGTTTTTT; CDR3aa: CASSIDRAGTGHTGELFF
abundance: -; v_gene: TRBV7-9; j_gene: TRBJ2-7; d_gene: TRBD1; CDR3nt: TGTTCCAGCAGCTCCTACACGGACAGGGAGGACGAGCAGTACTTC; CDR3aa: CSSSSYTDREDEQYF
abundance: few; v_gene: TRBV7-3; j_gene: TRBJ1-2; d_gene: TRBD1; CDR3nt: TGTGCCAGCAGCCTCGGGACAGGAAGGGGCTACACCTTC; CDR3aa: CASSLGTGRGYTF
abundance: -; v_gene: TRBV9; j_gene: TRBJ1-1; d_gene: -; CDR3nt: TGTGCCGGAACCCCGGGACAAACGAACACTGAAGCTTTCTTT; CDR3aa: CAGTPGQTNTEAFF
abundance: -; v_gene: TRBV4-1; j_gene: TRBJ2-3; d_gene: TRBD2; CDR3nt: TGCGCCAGCAGCCAAGATAAGCTAGCGGGGGGGCGGGGAGATACGCAGTATTTT; CDR3aa: CASSQDKLAGGRGDTQYF
abundance: -; v_gene: TRBV19; j_gene: TRBJ2-3; d_gene: TRBD2; CDR3nt: TGTGCCAGTAGTATTCGAGCGGGGGGAAGCACAGATACGCAGTATTTT; CDR3aa: CASSIRAGGSTDTQYF
abundance: -; v_gene: TRBV10-2; j_gene: TRBJ2-3; d_gene: -; CDR3nt: TGCGCCAGCGGTGAGGCGGGGGCCCGCGATACGCAGTATTTT; CDR3aa: CASGEAGARDTQYF
abundance: -; v_gene: TRBV19; j_gene: TRBJ2-5; d_gene: TRBD2; CDR3nt: TGTGCCAGTAGTGGGACTAGTGGCGAGACCCAGTACTTC; CDR3aa: CASSGTSGETQYF
abundance: -; v_gene: TRBV19; j_gene: TRBJ2-7; d_gene: -; CDR3nt: TGTGCCAGTAGGGGAGGAAAATACGAGCAGTACTTC; CDR3aa: CASRGGKYEQYF
abundance: -; v_gene: TRBV28; j_gene: TRBJ2-1; d_gene: -; CDR3nt: TGTGCCAGCAGTTTGTTCCAAGGGGGGGGATACAATGAGCAGTTCTTC; CDR3aa: CASSLFQGGGYNEQFF
abundance: few; v_gene: TRBV4-3; j_gene: TRBJ1-2; d_gene: TRBD1; CDR3nt: TGCGCCAGCAGCCAAGAACTGCGGCAGGGGGCCGGAGGAGGCTATGGCTACACCTTC; CDR3aa: CASSQELRQGAGGGYGYTF
abundance: -; v_gene: TRBV10-3; j_gene: TRBJ2-2; d_gene: TRBD2; CDR3nt: TGTGCCATCAGTCCAGCGGGGCACACCGGGGAGCTGTTTTTT; CDR3aa: CAISPAGHTGELFF
abundance: -; v_gene: TRBV5-1; j_gene: TRBJ2-3; d_gene: -; CDR3nt: TGCGCCAGCAGCTCGGACAGAATCACAGATACGCAGTATTTT; CDR3aa: CASSSDRITDTQYF
abundance: -; v_gene: TRBV2; j_gene: TRBJ2-3; d_gene: -; CDR3nt: TGTGCCAGCAGGCCGAGGGATACGCAGTATTTT; CDR3aa: CASRPRDTQYF
abundance: few; v_gene: TRBV29-1; j_gene: TRBJ2-1; d_gene: TRBD2; CDR3nt: TGCAGCGCCGAGCGGGGGGGGTACGGGGGAGAGCAGTTCTTC; CDR3aa: CSAERGGYGGEQFF